This T cell receptor beta chain was identified during a study of T cells in Graves' hyperthyroidism and ophthalmopathy. Amplified TCR beta CDR3 regions came from RNA transcripts. A set of HTBI primers served as the primers for a first-round RT-PCR of the TCR CDR3. From the multiplex PCR reads, TCRdb called clonotypes with MiXCR, one entry per CDR3 protein. The sample includes hundreds of thousands of distinct CDR3 sequences, 45% of them seen just once. This CDR3 has 14 residues. V lost 3 bases and J 8 bases, leaving 15 bases between the germline ends. CDR1 is KGHDR, CDR2 SFDVKD, per germline. This clonotype was observed many times.

The rearrangement links TRBV24-1 to TRBJ1-2; D may be TRBD1 (6 bases). Sequenced: peripheral blood or thyroid tissue (not recorded which). The receptor was isolated from an adult man with Graves' disease, either hyperthyroidism or ophthalmopathy (not recorded which). DNA for the CDR3: TGTGCCACCAGTGATACCAATAACAGGGAAGGCTACACCTTC. Residues: CATSDTNNREGYTF.